A single sample gave rise to the 7 T cell receptor beta chains below, sequenced in a study of shared clonotypes between healthy human individuals. The assay was immunoSEQ multiplex PCR, and TCRdb's table has in-frame clones only and misses some. Among 1.5 million to 2.5 million clones, around 96% were seen once, and the ten largest hold roughly 1.2%. Terminally differentiated effector memory CD45RA+ cells were excluded by CCR7 positive selection of CD45RO-negative cells. Material: naive CD8+ T cells sorted from blood. These receptor sequences come from a man between 18 and 29 years old in good health.

This clone has a single count. The chain combines TRBV28 with TRBJ2-2; 8 nucleotides align to TRBD2. Germline V gene sequence: CDR1 MDHEN, CDR2 SYDVKM. After removal of 5 bases from V and 9 bases from J, the junction contained 11 bases not matched to a gene. The CDR3 has 15 amino acids. The CDR3 nucleotides read TGTGCCAGCAGTATTGGCGGGGGGCCCCTGAGGGAGCTGTTTTTT. Residues: CASSIGGGPLRELFF. Full variable domain (missing parts from reference TRBV28 and TRBJ2-2): DVKVTQSSRYLVKRTGEKVFLECVQDMDHENMFWYRQDPGLGLRLIYFSYDVKMKEKGDIPEGYSVSREKKERFSLILESASTNQTSMYLCASSIGGGPLRELFFGEGSRLTVL.

This clone occurred once. The chain combines TRBV5-8 with TRBJ2-5; possible D gene TRBD2, 7 bases. The ends were cut back, 4 bases at V and 5 bases at J, with 21 bases in the middle. From germline, CDR1 is SGHTS and CDR2 YDEGEE. The CDR3 sequence is 16 residues long. The CDR3 spells CASSLGTGGPEETQYF. The DNA for the CDR3 is TGTGCCAGCAGCCTGGGGACCGGGGGGCCAGAGGAGACCCAGTACTTC.

As for this clone: This sample also contains other DNA sequences that code for the same CDR3. V usage is TRBV14 and J usage is TRBJ1-2; a possible D gene is TRBD1 (5 bases). The CDR3 is 13 amino acids. V was cut by 2 bases and J by 1 base, with 5 bases left in between. Germline assignment: CDR1 SGHDN and CDR2 FVKESK. The CDR3 sequence is CASSQQGNYGYTF. CDR3 bases: TGTGCCAGCAGCCAACAGGGTAACTATGGCTACACCTTC.

The chain carries TRBV6-1 and TRBJ1-5; 8 nucleotides align to TRBD1. The V segment lost 1 base and the J segment 5 bases; nucleotides outside the gene matches: 7. The CDR3 is made up of 16 amino acids. The germline CDR1 and CDR2 sequences are MNHNS and SASEGT. The CDR3 DNA reads as TGTGCCAGCAGTGAAGGCAGGGGGCGGACAGATCAGCCCCAGCATTTT. Its translation is CASSEGRGRTDQPQHF.

The CDR3 spells CASSLGPGLWPQHF. CDR3 nucleotides: TGTGCCAGCAGCTTAGGTCCGGGGTTATGGCCCCAGCATTTT. The V gene is TRBV11-1, the J gene TRBJ1-5, with D unresolved. Germline CDR1 is SGHAT and CDR2 is FQDESV (reference sequence). The CDR3 is made up of 14 amino acids. V gave up 1 base and J gave up 9 bases, with 13 bases separating them.

The chain couples TRBV5-1 to TRBJ1-1; D possibly corresponds to TRBD1 (6 bases). Trimming left V 3 bases short and J 4 bases short, with 13 bases between. CDR1 is SGHRS, CDR2 YFSETQ, per germline. The CDR3 has 14 amino acids. CDR3 in amino acids: CASSSGALVTEAFF. The CDR3 DNA reads TGCGCCAGCAGCTCGGGGGCTTTGGTCACTGAAGCTTTCTTT. The variable domain in full, with the rest retrieved from reference TRBV5-1 and TRBJ1-1, is KAGVTQTPRYLIKTRGQQVTLSCSPISGHRSVSWYQQTPGQGLQFLFEYFSETQRNKGNFPGRFSGRQFSNSRSEMNVSTLELGDSALYLCASSSGALVTEAFFGQGTRLTVV.

The V gene is TRBV6-6, the J gene TRBJ2-7; possibly TRBD2 for D (5 bases). The CDR3 runs 11 residues. V was trimmed by 6 bases and J by 7 bases, leaving 10 bases between them. Germline CDR1 reads MNHNY; CDR2 reads SVGAGI (reference sequence). CDR3 DNA sequence: TGTGCCAGCAGCCTCCGGGGAGAGCAGTACTTC. Protein sequence: CASSLRGEQYF.